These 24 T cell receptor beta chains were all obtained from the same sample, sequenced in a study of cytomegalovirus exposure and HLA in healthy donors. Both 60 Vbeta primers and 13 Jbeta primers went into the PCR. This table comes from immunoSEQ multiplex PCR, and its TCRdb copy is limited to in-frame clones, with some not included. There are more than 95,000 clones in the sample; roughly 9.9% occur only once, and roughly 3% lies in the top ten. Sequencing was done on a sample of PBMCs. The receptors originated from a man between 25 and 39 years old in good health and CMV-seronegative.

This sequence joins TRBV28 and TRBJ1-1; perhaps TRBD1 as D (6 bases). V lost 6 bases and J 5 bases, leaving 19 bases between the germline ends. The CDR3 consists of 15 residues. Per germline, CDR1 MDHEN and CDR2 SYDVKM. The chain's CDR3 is CASSYNMGARTEAFF. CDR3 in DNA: TGTGCCAGCAGCTATAACATGGGGGCAAGGACTGAAGCTTTCTTT.

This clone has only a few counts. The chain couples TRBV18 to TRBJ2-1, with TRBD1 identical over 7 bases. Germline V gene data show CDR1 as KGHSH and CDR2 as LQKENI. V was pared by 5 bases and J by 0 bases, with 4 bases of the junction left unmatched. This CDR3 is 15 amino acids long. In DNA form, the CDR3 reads TGTGCCAGCTCAGTCGGGACAGTCTCCTACAATGAGCAGTTCTTC. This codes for CASSVGTVSYNEQFF.

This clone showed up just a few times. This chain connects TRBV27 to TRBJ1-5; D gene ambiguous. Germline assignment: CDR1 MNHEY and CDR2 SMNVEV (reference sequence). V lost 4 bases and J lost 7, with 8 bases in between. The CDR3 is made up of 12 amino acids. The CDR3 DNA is TGTGCCAGCAGTTCCTTCGGGCAGCCCCAGCATTTT. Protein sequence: CASSSFGQPQHF.

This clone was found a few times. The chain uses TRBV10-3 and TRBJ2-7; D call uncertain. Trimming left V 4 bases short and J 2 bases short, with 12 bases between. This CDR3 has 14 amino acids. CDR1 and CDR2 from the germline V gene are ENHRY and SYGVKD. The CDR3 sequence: CAISADPSAYEQYF. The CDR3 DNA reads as TGTGCCATCAGTGCCGACCCAAGCGCCTACGAGCAGTACTTC.

The CDR3 DNA follows: TGTGCCAGCAGTTTAAGGGACAGGGGTTTCGGTGGCTACACCTTC. It codes for CASSLRDRGFGGYTF. This rearrangement joins TRBV28 to TRBJ1-2; 10 bases align to TRBD1. Germline V lookup: CDR1 MDHEN, CDR2 SYDVKM. V shed 2 bases and J 7 bases; nucleotides not matched to a gene: 7. This CDR3 region has 15 residues.

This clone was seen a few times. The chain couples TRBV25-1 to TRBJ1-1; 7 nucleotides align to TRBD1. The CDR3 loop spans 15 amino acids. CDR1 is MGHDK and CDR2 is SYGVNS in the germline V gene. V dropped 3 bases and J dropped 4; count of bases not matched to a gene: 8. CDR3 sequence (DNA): TGTGCCAGCAGTGACCCCCGGTCAGGGGGCACTGAAGCTTTCTTT. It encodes CASSDPRSGGTEAFF.

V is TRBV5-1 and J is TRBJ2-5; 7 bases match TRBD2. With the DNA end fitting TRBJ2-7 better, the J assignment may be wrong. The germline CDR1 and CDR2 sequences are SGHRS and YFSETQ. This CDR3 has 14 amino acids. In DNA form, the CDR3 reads TGCGCCAGCAGCTTGTTGGGAGGGTCCTACGAGCAGTACTTC. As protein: CASSLLGGSYEQYF.

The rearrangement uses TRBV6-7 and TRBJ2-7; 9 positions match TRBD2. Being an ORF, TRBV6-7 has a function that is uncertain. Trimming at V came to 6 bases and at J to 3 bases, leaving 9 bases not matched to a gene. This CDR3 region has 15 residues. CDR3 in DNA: TGTGCCAGCAGCCGCCTGCGGACTAGCGACTACGAGCAGTACTTC. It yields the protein CASSRLRTSDYEQYF.

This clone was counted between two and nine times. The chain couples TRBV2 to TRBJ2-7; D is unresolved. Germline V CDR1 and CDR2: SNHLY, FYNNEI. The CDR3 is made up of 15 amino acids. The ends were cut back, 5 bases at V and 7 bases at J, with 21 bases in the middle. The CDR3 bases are TGTGCCAGCAGTTCTCAATCCGGGTCCACTTCTGAGCAGTACTTC. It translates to CASSSQSGSTSEQYF.

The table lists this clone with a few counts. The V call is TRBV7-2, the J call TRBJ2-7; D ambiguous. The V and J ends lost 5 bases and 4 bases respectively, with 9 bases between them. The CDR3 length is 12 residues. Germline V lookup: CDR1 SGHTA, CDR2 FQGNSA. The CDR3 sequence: CASSIDKYEQYF. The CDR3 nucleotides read TGTGCCAGCAGCATAGACAAGTACGAGCAGTACTTC.

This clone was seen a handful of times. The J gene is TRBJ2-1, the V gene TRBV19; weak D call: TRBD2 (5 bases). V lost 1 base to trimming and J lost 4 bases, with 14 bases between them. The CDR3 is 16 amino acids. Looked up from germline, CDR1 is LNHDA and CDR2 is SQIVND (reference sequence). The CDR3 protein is CASSIAPRGDYNEQFF. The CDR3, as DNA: TGTGCCAGTAGTATAGCTCCACGGGGTGATTACAATGAGCAGTTCTTC.

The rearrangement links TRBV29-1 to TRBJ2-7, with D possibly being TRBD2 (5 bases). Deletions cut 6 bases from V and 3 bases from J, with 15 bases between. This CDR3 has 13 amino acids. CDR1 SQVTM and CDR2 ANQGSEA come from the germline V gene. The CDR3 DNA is TGCAGCGTGGTGGGATCCGGGATCTACGAGCAGTACTTC. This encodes CSVVGSGIYEQYF.

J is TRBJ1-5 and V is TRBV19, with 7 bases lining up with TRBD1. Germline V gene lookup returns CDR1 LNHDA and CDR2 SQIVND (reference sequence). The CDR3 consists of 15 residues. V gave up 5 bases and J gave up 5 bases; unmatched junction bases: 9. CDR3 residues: CASSPDRVLDQPQHF. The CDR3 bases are TGTGCCAGTAGTCCCGACAGGGTATTGGATCAGCCCCAGCATTTT.

Here the CDR3 DNA reads TGTGCCAGCTCCCCCACAGGGCCCACCGGGGAGCTGTTTTTT. It codes for CASSPTGPTGELFF. This chain connects TRBV18 to TRBJ2-2; D might be TRBD1 (6 bases). Germline V gene sequence: CDR1 KGHSH, CDR2 LQKENI. Trimming removed 6 bases from V and 4 bases from J, with 12 bases in between. This CDR3 spans 14 amino acids.

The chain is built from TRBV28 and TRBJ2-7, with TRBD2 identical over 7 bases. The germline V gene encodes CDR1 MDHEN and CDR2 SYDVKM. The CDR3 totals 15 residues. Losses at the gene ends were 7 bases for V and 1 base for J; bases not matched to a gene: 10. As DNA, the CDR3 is TGTGCCAGCACCATCGTGGCAGCGGGATCCTACGAGCAGTACTTC. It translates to CASTIVAAGSYEQYF. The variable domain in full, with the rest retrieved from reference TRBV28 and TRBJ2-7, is DVKVTQSSRYLVKRTGEKVFLECVQDMDHENMFWYRQDPGLGLRLIYFSYDVKMKEKGDIPEGYSVSREKKERFSLILESASTNQTSMYLCASTIVAAGSYEQYFGPGTRLTVT.

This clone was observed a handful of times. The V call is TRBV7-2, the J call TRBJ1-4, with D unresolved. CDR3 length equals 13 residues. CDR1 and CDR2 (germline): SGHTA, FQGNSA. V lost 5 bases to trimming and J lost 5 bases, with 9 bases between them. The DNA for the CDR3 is TGTGCCAGCAGCGCTGGCGGGAATGAAAAACTGTTTTTT. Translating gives CASSAGGNEKLFF.

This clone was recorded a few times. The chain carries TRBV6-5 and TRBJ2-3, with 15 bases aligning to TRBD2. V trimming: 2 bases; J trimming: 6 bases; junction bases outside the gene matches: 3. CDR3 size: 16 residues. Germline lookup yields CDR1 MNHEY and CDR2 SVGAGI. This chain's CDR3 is CASSYGLAGGGDTQYF. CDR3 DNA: TGTGCCAGCAGTTACGGACTAGCGGGAGGGGGGGATACGCAGTATTTT.

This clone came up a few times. DNA of the CDR3: TGTGCCAGCGGGATCATAGGGGGTAGAACTGAAGCTTTCTTT. This gives the protein CASGIIGGRTEAFF. This rearrangement joins TRBV5-6 to TRBJ1-1, with D perhaps matching TRBD1 (6 bases). The ends were cut back, 7 bases at V and 5 bases at J, with 18 bases in the middle. The germline gives CDR1 SGHDT, CDR2 YYEEEE. This CDR3 contains 14 residues.

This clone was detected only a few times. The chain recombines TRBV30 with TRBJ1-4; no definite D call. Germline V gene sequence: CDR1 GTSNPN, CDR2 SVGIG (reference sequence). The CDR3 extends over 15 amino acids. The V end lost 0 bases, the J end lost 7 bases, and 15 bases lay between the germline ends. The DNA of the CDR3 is TGTGCCTGGAGTGTAATACGGCTCAGGCCTGAAAAACTGTTTTTT. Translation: CAWSVIRLRPEKLFF.

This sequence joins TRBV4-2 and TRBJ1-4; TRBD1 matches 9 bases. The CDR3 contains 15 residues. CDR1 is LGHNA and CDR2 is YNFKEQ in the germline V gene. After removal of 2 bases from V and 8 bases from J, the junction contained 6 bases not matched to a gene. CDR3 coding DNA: TGTGCCAGCAGCCAACAACAGGGGGCAAGCGAAAAACTGTTTTTT. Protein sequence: CASSQQQGASEKLFF.

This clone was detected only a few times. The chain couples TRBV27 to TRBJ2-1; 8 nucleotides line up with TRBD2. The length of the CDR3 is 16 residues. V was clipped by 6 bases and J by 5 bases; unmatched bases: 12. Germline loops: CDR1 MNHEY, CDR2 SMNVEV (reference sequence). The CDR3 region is CASSLSPSGFHNEQFF. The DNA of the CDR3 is TGTGCCAGCAGCCTCTCGCCTAGCGGGTTCCACAATGAGCAGTTCTTC.

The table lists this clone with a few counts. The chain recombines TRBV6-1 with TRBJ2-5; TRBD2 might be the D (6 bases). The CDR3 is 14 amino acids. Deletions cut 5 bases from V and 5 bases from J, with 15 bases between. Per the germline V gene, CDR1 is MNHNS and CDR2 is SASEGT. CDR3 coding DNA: TGTGCCAGCAGTAATCCGGGGGTGGGGGAGACCCAGTACTTC. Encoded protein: CASSNPGVGETQYF.

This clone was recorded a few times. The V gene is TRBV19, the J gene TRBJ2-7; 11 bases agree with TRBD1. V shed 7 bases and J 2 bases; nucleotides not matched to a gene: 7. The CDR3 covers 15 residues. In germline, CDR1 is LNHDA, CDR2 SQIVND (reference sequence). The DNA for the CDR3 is TGTGCCAGTAAGGACGGACAGGGGGCAACCTACGAGCAGTACTTC. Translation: CASKDGQGATYEQYF.

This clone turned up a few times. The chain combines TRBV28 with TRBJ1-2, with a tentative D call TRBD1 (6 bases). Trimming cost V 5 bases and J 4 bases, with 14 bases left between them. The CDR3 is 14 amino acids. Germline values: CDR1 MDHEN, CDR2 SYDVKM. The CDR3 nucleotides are TGTGCCAGCAGTCTCGTACAGGGAATCTATGGCTACACCTTC. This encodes CASSLVQGIYGYTF.